Shown below are 19 T cell receptor beta chains from a single sample sequenced in a study of T-cell memory formation after mild COVID-19. TCRdb reprocessed the 5' RACE reads via MiXCR and lists one record per CDR3 protein. The sample records roughly 600,000 distinct CDR3 sequences, over 15% being singletons. Material: PBMCs or a T cell subset sorted from them (not recorded which). The origin of the receptors is an adult woman who had mild COVID-19 (a few samples of this study predate the infection). Cell type and time point are not known.

CDR3 region: CASSLVSTTNTGELFF. DNA of the CDR3: TGTGCCAGTAGCCTCGTCTCGACCACGAACACCGGGGAGCTGTTTTTT. V is TRBV6-6 and J is TRBJ2-2; D is uncertain. The germline V gene has CDR1 MNHNY and CDR2 SVGAGI (reference sequence). With 9 bases removed from V and 0 bases from J, the gap between germline ends came to 17 bases. The CDR3 covers 16 residues.

This clonotype was seen more than once but under ten times. V and J are TRBV4-1 and TRBJ2-1, with a weak D call TRBD1 (6 bases). This CDR3 contains 13 residues. Germline V lookup: CDR1 MGHRA, CDR2 YSYEKL. The V and J ends lost 2 bases and 5 bases respectively, with 7 bases between them. The CDR3 region has the DNA TGCGCCAGCAGCCAAACAGGGAACAATGAGCAGTTCTTC. This encodes CASSQTGNNEQFF.

DNA for the CDR3: TGTGCCAGCAGTTACTTGCGGGAGGGACTCGAGCAGTACTTC. Translation: CASSYLREGLEQYF. V is TRBV6-6 and J is TRBJ2-7; 9 nucleotides line up with TRBD2. With V trimmed by 1 base and J by 6 bases, 4 bases remained unmatched. This CDR3 region has 14 residues. Germline values: CDR1 MNHNY, CDR2 SVGAGI (reference sequence).

The chain links TRBV9 to TRBJ1-2, with 9 bases that match TRBD1. The CDR3 totals 16 residues. Unmatched junction bases numbered 3, after V lost 0 bases and J lost 0 bases. Germline V gene lookup returns CDR1 SGDLS and CDR2 YYNGEE. The CDR3 loop reads CASSVDTGGTNYGYTF. The CDR3 coding sequence is TGTGCCAGCAGCGTAGATACAGGGGGCACTAACTATGGCTACACCTTC.

This clonotype has ten or more counts. The chain couples TRBV5-1 to TRBJ2-7; 7 bases map to TRBD2. V shed 0 bases and J 0 bases; nucleotides not matched to a gene: 12. Germline loops: CDR1 SGHRS, CDR2 YFSETQ. The CDR3 contains 18 residues. The CDR3 DNA reads TGCGCCAGCAGCTTGGCCAGGCCCAGCGGGACGAGCTCCTACGAGCAGTACTTC. It is translated as CASSLARPSGTSSYEQYF.

This clonotype was counted between two and nine times. This rearrangement joins TRBV20-1 to TRBJ1-6, with 7 bases fitting TRBD1. This CDR3 spans 16 amino acids. J was trimmed by 5 bases and V by 3 bases; bases with no gene match: 10. CDR1 is DFQATT, CDR2 SNEGSKA, per germline (reference sequence). The DNA of the CDR3 is TGCAGTGCTAGGATTGGCAGGGGGAAGAATAATTCACCCCTCCACTTT. Translated: CSARIGRGKNNSPLHF.

The chain combines TRBV5-1 with TRBJ2-3; a possible D gene is TRBD2 (6 bases). Looked up from germline, CDR1 is SGHRS and CDR2 is YFSETQ. V was trimmed by 0 bases and J by 3 bases, leaving 20 bases between them. The CDR3 extends over 18 amino acids. As DNA, the CDR3 is TGCGCCAGCAGCTTGGGAACCGGGGGATACACTCAGACAGATACGCAGTATTTT. This sequence encodes CASSLGTGGYTQTDTQYF. The full variable domain, with the rest looked up from reference TRBV5-1 and TRBJ2-3, is KAGVTQTPRYLIKTRGQQVTLSCSPISGHRSVSWYQQTPGQGLQFLFEYFSETQRNKGNFPGRFSGRQFSNSRSEMNVSTLELGDSALYLCASSLGTGGYTQTDTQYFGPGTRLTVL.

This clonotype was seen at least ten times. The chain couples TRBV6-5 to TRBJ2-3, with D uncertain. Per germline, CDR1 MNHEY and CDR2 SVGAGI. The CDR3 is 14 residues long. V lost 2 bases to trimming and J lost 4 bases, with 10 bases between them. The CDR3 region is CASSYQGFADTQYF. CDR3 sequence (DNA): TGTGCCAGCAGTTACCAAGGATTCGCAGATACGCAGTATTTT.

The V call is TRBV5-1, the J call TRBJ2-7, with D possibly TRBD1 on 5 matching bases. V gave up 5 bases and J gave up 2 bases, with 14 bases separating them. This CDR3 comprises 14 residues. CDR1 and CDR2 (germline): SGHRS, YFSETQ. The CDR3 region is CASREVDRTYEQYF. The CDR3 bases are TGCGCCAGCAGAGAGGTAGACAGAACCTACGAGCAGTACTTC. The full variable domain, with the rest looked up from reference TRBV5-1 and TRBJ2-7, is KAGVTQTPRYLIKTRGQQVTLSCSPISGHRSVSWYQQTPGQGLQFLFEYFSETQRNKGNFPGRFSGRQFSNSRSEMNVSTLELGDSALYLCASREVDRTYEQYFGPGTRLTVT.

V is TRBV4-3 and J is TRBJ2-7; TRBD2 might be the D (5 bases). The V gene lost 4 bases and the J gene lost 5 bases, with 12 bases spanning the gap. The CDR3 has 13 residues. Per the germline V gene, CDR1 is LGHNA and CDR2 is YSLEER. CDR3 sequence (DNA): TGCGCCAGCAGCCGCTATGAGGGAGACGAGCAGTACTTC. Its protein is CASSRYEGDEQYF.

This chain links TRBV20-1 with TRBJ1-2; D is ambiguous. Germline loops: CDR1 DFQATT, CDR2 SNEGSKA (reference sequence). V lost 0 bases and J 5 bases, leaving 16 bases between the germline ends. CDR3 size: 15 residues. The CDR3 loop is CSARENRRPAYGYTF. The DNA of the CDR3 is TGCAGTGCTAGAGAAAATCGCAGGCCAGCTTATGGCTACACCTTC.

The rearrangement joins TRBV4-1 to TRBJ1-4; TRBD1 matches 11 bases. The CDR3 length is 16 residues. Per the germline V gene, CDR1 is MGHRA and CDR2 is YSYEKL. Unmatched junction bases numbered 5, after V lost 5 bases and J lost 3 bases. The CDR3 loop is CASSFQDRGPNEKLFF. In nucleotides, the CDR3 is TGCGCCAGCAGCTTCCAGGACAGGGGGCCTAATGAAAAACTGTTTTTT.

The table lists this clonotype with a few counts. This chain joins TRBV2 and TRBJ1-2; 7 positions agree with TRBD1. This CDR3 spans 14 amino acids. Germline V CDR1 and CDR2: SNHLY, FYNNEI. J gave up 2 bases and V 6 bases, and 6 bases lay outside the gene matches. The CDR3 loop is CASRATGRNYGYTF. The CDR3 DNA is TGTGCCAGCAGGGCGACAGGGAGGAACTATGGCTACACCTTC.

The V gene is TRBV28, the J gene TRBJ2-1, with 10 nucleotides matching TRBD1. The germline V gene has CDR1 MDHEN and CDR2 SYDVKM. Trimming took 5 bases from V and 7 from J; bases not matched to a gene: 11. There are 16 residues in the CDR3. This CDR3 is CASSAGTGVVPNEQFF. CDR3 coding DNA: TGTGCCAGCAGTGCCGGGACAGGGGTGGTCCCAAATGAGCAGTTCTTC.

The V call is TRBV18, the J call TRBJ2-5, with D perhaps matching TRBD1 or TRBD2 (5 bases each). Germline CDR1 is KGHSH and CDR2 is LQKENI. The CDR3 is 13 residues long. Trimming removed 3 bases at V and 10 bases at J, with 15 bases between. In DNA, the CDR3 is TGTGCCAGCTCACCGGACACGCCGGGGATCCAGTACTTC. Its translation is CASSPDTPGIQYF.

This clonotype was detected a few times. The genes are TRBV19 and TRBJ2-7, with TRBD1 as a possible D gene (6 bases). V was trimmed by 5 bases and J by 7 bases, leaving 12 bases between them. Looked up from germline, CDR1 is LNHDA and CDR2 is SQIVND (reference sequence). The CDR3 sequence is 12 residues long. As DNA, the CDR3 is TGTGCCAGTAGTGTCCGGGACACTGAGCAGTACTTC. Protein: CASSVRDTEQYF. The full variable domain, with the rest looked up from reference TRBV19 and TRBJ2-7, is DGGITQSPKYLFRKEGQNVTLSCEQNLNHDAMYWYRQDPGQGLRLIYYSQIVNDFQKGDIAEGYSVSREKKESFPLTVTSAQKNPTAFYLCASSVRDTEQYFGPGTRLTVT.

This clonotype showed up just a few times. An end of the junction does not agree with germline; a read error may underlie this. V usage is TRBV5-5 and J usage is TRBJ2-1; 7 bases map to TRBD1. This CDR3 is 17 amino acids long. CDR1 and CDR2 from the germline V gene are SGHKS and YYEKEE (reference sequence). The CDR3 DNA reads TGTTCCAGCAGCCGACACAGACAGGGAAGCTCCTACAATGAGCAGTTCTTC. Translating gives CSSSRHRQGSSYNEQFF.

The chain couples TRBV11-2 to TRBJ2-1, with TRBD2 matching over 13 bases. Germline V gene data show CDR1 as SGHAT and CDR2 as FQNNGV. V lost 6 bases, J lost 8 bases, and 4 bases stayed unmatched. The CDR3 contains 14 residues. The CDR3 bases are TGTGCCAGCAGACTAGCGGGAGGGGTACATGAGCAGTTCTTC. It codes for CASRLAGGVHEQFF.

This clonotype was counted only a few times. The V and J genes are TRBV7-8 and TRBJ2-1; D is undetermined. The CDR3 covers 13 residues. The germline gives CDR1 SGHVS, CDR2 FQNEAQ. V was shortened by 1 base and J by 10 bases, with 11 bases between the two germline ends. CDR3 sequence: CASSLVRVEEQFF. The DNA for the CDR3 is TGTGCCAGCAGCTTAGTTAGGGTGGAAGAGCAGTTCTTC.